These 9 T cell receptor beta chains originate from one sample sequenced in a study of blood T cell repertoires in COVID-19. Only in-frame clones appear in the TCRdb table, and some are missing; sequencing was by immunoSEQ multiplex PCR. The sample contains approximately 480,000 clones, roughly 90% of which appear only once. The specimen was PBMCs or T cells enriched from blood (not recorded which). These receptors were collected from a woman between 18 and 29 years old who had recovered from COVID-19.

This sequence joins TRBV29-1 and TRBJ2-1; D possibly corresponds to TRBD2 (5 bases). There are 16 residues in the CDR3. Germline loops: CDR1 SQVTM, CDR2 ANQGSEA. V lost 4 bases and J lost 0, with 16 bases in between. As DNA, the CDR3 is TGCAGCGTTGGCTCTCTTTTGGCGGGCTCCTACAATGAGCAGTTCTTC. Translated, it gives CSVGSLLAGSYNEQFF.

The V call is TRBV29-1, the J call TRBJ1-5; 9 positions match TRBD1. The J segment lost 5 bases and the V segment lost 4 bases, leaving 6 bases of the junction unmatched. This CDR3 comprises 14 residues. CDR1 SQVTM and CDR2 ANQGSEA come from the germline V gene. The CDR3 nucleotides read TGCAGCGTTGCCGGGACAGGGTTGGATCAGCCCCAGCATTTT. Residues: CSVAGTGLDQPQHF.

Only one count was recorded for this clone. V is TRBV4-1 and J is TRBJ1-2; D remains ambiguous. The CDR3 is made up of 15 amino acids. Trimming pared 7 bases from V and 0 bases from J, leaving 15 bases between. In germline, CDR1 is MGHRA, CDR2 YSYEKL. The CDR3 nucleotides are TGCGCCAGCACCGGAGGAGGCCCCGCTAACTATGGCTACACCTTC. This translates into CASTGGGPANYGYTF.

The chain is built from TRBV3-1 (or the pseudogene TRBV3-2) and TRBJ2-3; tentatively, D is TRBD2 (6 bases). The CDR3 runs 14 residues. The V end lost 3 bases, the J end lost 6 bases, and 13 bases lay between the germline ends. CDR1 is LGHDT and CDR2 is YNNKEL in the germline V gene (reference sequence). This chain's CDR3 is CASSHVGGADTQYF. CDR3 DNA: TGTGCCAGCAGCCACGTCGGGGGAGCCGATACGCAGTATTTT.

The DNA for the CDR3 is TGTGCCAGCAGCTTATCACAGGGGGCGGATGGCTACACCTTC. It yields the protein CASSLSQGADGYTF. V usage is TRBV13 and J usage is TRBJ1-2, with 9 bases identical to TRBD1. The length of the CDR3 is 14 residues. With 2 bases clipped from V and 6 bases from J, the junction kept 4 bases outside the gene matches. The germline CDR1 and CDR2 sequences are PRHDT and FYEKMQ (reference sequence).

The chain recombines TRBV7-3 with TRBJ2-1; 7 bases map to TRBD2. J lost 8 bases, V lost 6 bases, and 16 bases had no gene match. The CDR3 covers 16 residues. Germline V CDR1 and CDR2: SGHTA, FQGTGA. The CDR3 bases are TGTGCCAGCAGTCCCCGCAGTGGGGGAGGGATCGATGAGCAGTTCTTC. Translating it yields CASSPRSGGGIDEQFF.

The chain recombines TRBV5-1 with TRBJ2-1; a weak D match, TRBD2 (7 bases). CDR3 size: 18 residues. Between the trimmed V and J ends, which lost 4 bases and 7 bases, there was a span of 27 bases. Germline assignment: CDR1 SGHRS and CDR2 YFSETQ. The CDR3 loop is CASSGPTPWGGGENEQFF. In nucleotides, the CDR3 is TGCGCCAGCAGCGGCCCTACGCCTTGGGGGGGCGGTGAAAATGAGCAGTTCTTC.

The V call is TRBV3-1 (or the pseudogene TRBV3-2), the J call TRBJ1-2; TRBD1 agrees at 8 bases. Trimming took 0 bases from V and 2 from J; bases not matched to a gene: 11. Germline V gene data show CDR1 as LGHDT and CDR2 as YNNKEL (reference sequence). The CDR3 has 18 residues. CDR3 region: CASSQEVGTGGSNYGYTF. The CDR3 nucleotides are TGTGCCAGCAGCCAAGAAGTAGGGACAGGAGGTTCGAACTATGGCTACACCTTC.

J is TRBJ1-4 and V is TRBV5-1; D remains ambiguous. Germline assignment: CDR1 SGHRS and CDR2 YFSETQ. V was pared by 1 base and J by 8 bases, with 9 bases between. The CDR3 runs to 13 residues. The CDR3 bases are TGCGCCAGCAGCTTGAGCCCGGGAGAAAAACTGTTTTTT. Amino acids: CASSLSPGEKLFF. The entire variable domain, with the rest obtained from reference TRBV5-1 and TRBJ1-4, is as follows: KAGVTQTPRYLIKTRGQQVTLSCSPISGHRSVSWYQQTPGQGLQFLFEYFSETQRNKGNFPGRFSGRQFSNSRSEMNVSTLELGDSALYLCASSLSPGEKLFFGSGTQLSVL.